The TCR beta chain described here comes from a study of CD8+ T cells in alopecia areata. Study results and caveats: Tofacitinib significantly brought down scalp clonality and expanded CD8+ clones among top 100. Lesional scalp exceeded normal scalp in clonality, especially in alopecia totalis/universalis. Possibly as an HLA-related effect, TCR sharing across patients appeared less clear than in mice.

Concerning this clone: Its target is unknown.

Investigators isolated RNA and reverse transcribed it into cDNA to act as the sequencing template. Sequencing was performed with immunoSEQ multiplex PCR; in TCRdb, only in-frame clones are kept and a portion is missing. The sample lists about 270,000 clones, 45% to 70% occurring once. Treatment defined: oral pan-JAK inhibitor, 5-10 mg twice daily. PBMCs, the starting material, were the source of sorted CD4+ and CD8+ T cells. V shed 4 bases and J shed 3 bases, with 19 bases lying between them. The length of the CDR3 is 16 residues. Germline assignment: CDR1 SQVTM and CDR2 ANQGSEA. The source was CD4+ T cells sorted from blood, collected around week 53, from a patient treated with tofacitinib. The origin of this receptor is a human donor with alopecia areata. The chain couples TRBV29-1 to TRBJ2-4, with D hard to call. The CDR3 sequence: CSVVLMGDLNKNIQYF. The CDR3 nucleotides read TGCAGCGTTGTATTAATGGGCGATTTAAACAAAAACATTCAGTACTTC.